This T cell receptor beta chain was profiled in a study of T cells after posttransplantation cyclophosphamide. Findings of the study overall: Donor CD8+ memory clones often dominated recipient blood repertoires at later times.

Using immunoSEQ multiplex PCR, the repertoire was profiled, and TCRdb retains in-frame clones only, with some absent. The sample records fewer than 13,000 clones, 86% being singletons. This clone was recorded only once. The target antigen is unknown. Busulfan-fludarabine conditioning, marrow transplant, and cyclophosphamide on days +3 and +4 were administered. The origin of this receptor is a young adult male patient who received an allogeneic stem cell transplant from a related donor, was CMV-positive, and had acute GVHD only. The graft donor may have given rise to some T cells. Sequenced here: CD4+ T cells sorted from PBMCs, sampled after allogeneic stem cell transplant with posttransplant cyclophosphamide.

CDR3 residues: CASRSRLDRDYGYTF. The CDR3 DNA reads TGTGCCAGCAGGTCCCGTCTGGACAGGGACTATGGCTACACCTTC. The chain employs TRBV7-3 and TRBJ1-2; 8 bases agree with TRBD1. The V gene end was trimmed by 6 bases and the J gene end by 3 bases; junction bases not matched to a gene: 9. This CDR3 spans 15 amino acids. Germline assignment: CDR1 SGHTA and CDR2 FQGTGA.